This entry lists 6 T cell receptor beta chains sequenced from one sample in a study of identifying expanded T cells in peripheral blood. Assay used: immunoSEQ multiplex PCR; TCRdb lists only in-frame clones, some missing. The table lists 80,000 to 95,000 clones, 70% to 90% of them singletons. The specimen was blood. All receptors derive from a person aged 18-70 years in good health.

The V gene is TRBV7-3, the J gene TRBJ1-2, with no clear D. The CDR3 totals 13 residues. V shed 1 base and J shed 4 bases, with 7 bases lying between them. The V gene's germline CDR1 is SGHTA and CDR2 FQGTGA. The CDR3 sequence: CASSLNRGYGYTF. CDR3 nucleotide sequence: TGTGCCAGCAGCTTAAATCGGGGCTATGGCTACACCTTC.

The chain is built from TRBV5-6 and TRBJ1-5; D unclear. The germline V gene has CDR1 SGHDT and CDR2 YYEEEE. This CDR3 spans 18 amino acids. The V end was cut by 3 bases, the J end by 4 bases, with 23 bases between. CDR3 nucleotides: TGTGCCAGCAGCTCGACGCACGGAGGGTCCCCAGGTAATCAGCCCCAGCATTTT. The encoded protein is CASSSTHGGSPGNQPQHF.

This chain links TRBV19 with TRBJ2-2; D perhaps matches TRBD1 (5 bases). The CDR3 length is 16 residues. CDR1 is LNHDA, CDR2 SQIVND, per germline (reference sequence). V shed 4 bases and J shed 1 base, with 13 bases lying between them. The CDR3 here is CASSRRPTGNTGELFF. In nucleotides, the CDR3 is TGTGCCAGTAGTAGAAGACCCACAGGGAACACCGGGGAGCTGTTTTTT.

The chain joins TRBV2 to TRBJ2-2; the D is unclear. CDR1 is SNHLY, CDR2 FYNNEI, per germline. Trimming pared 3 bases from V and 0 bases from J, leaving 8 bases between. This CDR3 is 15 amino acids long. The CDR3 here is CASSDDTTNTGELFF. As DNA, the CDR3 is TGTGCCAGCAGTGACGACACCACGAACACCGGGGAGCTGTTTTTT.

The V call is TRBV6-4, the J call TRBJ2-1, with D hard to call. CDR1 and CDR2 from the germline V gene are MRHNA and SNTAGT. The CDR3 covers 15 residues. The V and J ends lost 4 bases and 6 bases respectively, with 16 bases between them. CDR3 region: CASSVSPGQANEQFF. CDR3 DNA: TGTGCCAGCAGTGTTTCCCCCGGTCAGGCCAATGAGCAGTTCTTC.

The chain couples TRBV4-1 to TRBJ2-2, with D possibly being TRBD2 (5 bases). Trimming stripped 4 bases from V and 4 bases from J, with 13 bases between. CDR1 and CDR2 from the germline V gene are MGHRA and YSYEKL. This CDR3 spans 15 amino acids. This chain's CDR3 is CASSLRTAGTGELFF. DNA of the CDR3: TGCGCCAGCAGCCTACGAACTGCGGGCACCGGGGAGCTGTTTTTT.